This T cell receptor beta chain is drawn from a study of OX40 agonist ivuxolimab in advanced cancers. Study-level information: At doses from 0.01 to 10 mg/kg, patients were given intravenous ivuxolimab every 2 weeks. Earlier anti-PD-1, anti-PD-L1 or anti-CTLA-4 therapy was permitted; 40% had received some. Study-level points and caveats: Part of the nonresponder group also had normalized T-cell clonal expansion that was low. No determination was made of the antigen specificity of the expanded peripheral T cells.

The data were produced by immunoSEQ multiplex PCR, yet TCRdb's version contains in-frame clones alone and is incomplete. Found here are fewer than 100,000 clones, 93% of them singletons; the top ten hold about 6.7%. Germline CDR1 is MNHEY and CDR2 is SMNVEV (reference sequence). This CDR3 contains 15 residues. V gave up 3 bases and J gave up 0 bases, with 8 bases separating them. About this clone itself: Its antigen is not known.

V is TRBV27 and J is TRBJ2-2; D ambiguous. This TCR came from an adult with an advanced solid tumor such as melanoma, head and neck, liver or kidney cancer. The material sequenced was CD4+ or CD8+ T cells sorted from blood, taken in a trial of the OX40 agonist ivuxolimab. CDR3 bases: TGTGCCAGCAGTTTTTCCCAGGCGAACACCGGGGAGCTGTTTTTT. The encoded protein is CASSFSQANTGELFF.